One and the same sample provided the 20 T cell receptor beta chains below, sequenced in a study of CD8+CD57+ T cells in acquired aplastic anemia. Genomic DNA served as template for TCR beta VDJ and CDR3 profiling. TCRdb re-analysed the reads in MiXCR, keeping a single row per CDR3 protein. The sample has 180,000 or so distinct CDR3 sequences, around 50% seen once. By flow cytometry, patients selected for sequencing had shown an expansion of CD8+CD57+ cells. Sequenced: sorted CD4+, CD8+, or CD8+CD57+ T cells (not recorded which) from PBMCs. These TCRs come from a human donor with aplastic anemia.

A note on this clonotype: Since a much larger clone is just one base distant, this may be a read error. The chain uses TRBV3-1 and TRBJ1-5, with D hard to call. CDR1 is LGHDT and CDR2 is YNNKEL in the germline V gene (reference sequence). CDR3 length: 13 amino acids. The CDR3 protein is CAGSQDSYQPQHF. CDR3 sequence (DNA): TGTGCCGGCAGCCAAGATAGTTACCAGCCCCAGCATTTT.

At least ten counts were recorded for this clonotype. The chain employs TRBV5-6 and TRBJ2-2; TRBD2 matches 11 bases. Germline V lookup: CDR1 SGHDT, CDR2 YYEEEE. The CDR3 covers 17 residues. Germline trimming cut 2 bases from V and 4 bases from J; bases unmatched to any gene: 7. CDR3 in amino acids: CASSFEQTSGGTGELFF. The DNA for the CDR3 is TGTGCCAGCAGCTTTGAACAAACTAGCGGGGGCACCGGGGAGCTGTTTTTT.

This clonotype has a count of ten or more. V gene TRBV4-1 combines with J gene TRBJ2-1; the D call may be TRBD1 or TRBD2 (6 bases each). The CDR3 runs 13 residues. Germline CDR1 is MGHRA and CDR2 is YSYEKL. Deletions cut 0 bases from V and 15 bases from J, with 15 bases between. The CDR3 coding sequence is TGCGCCAGCAGCCAAGAGTCGGGGGCCCCCCCGTTCTTC. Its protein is CASSQESGAPPFF.

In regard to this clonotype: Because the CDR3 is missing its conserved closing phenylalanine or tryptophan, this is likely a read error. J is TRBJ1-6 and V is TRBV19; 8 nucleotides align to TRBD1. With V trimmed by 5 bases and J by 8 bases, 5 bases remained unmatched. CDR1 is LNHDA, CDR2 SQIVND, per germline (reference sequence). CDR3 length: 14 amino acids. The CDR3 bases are TGTGCCAGTAGTTCAGGACAGGGCCATTCACCCCTCCACCTT. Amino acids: CASSSGQGHSPLHL.

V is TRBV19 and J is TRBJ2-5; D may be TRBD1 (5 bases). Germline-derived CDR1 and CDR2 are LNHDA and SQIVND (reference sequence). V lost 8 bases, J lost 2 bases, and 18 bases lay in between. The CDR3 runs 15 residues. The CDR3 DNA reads TGTGCCAGTTGTTCGACAGCCGCCCCTCAAGAGACCCAGTACTTC. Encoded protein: CASCSTAAPQETQYF.

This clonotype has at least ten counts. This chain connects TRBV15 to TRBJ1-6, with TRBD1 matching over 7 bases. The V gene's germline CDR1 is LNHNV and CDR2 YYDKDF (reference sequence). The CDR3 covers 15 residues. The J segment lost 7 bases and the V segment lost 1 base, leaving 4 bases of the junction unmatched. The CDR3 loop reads CATSRGDRGNSPLHF. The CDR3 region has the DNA TGTGCCACCAGCAGAGGGGACAGAGGGAATTCACCCCTCCACTTT. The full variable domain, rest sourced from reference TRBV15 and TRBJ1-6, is DAMVIQNPRYQVTQFGKPVTLSCSQTLNHNVMYWYQQKSSQAPKLLFHYYDKDFNNEADTPDNFQSRRPNTSFCFLDIRSPGLGDTAMYLCATSRGDRGNSPLHFGNGTRLTVT.

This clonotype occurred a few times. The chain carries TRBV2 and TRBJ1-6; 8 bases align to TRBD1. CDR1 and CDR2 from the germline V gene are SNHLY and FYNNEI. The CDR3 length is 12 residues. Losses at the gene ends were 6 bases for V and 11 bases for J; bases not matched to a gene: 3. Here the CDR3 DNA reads TGTGCCAGCAGGGGGACAGGTACACCCCTCCACTTT. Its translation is CASRGTGTPLHF.

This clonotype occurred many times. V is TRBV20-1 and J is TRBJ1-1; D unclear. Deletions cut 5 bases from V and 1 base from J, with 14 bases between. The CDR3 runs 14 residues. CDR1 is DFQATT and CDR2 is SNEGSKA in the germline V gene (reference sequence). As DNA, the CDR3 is TGCAGTGCTTCCGCCGGGATACCGAACACTGAAGCTTTCTTT. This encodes CSASAGIPNTEAFF.

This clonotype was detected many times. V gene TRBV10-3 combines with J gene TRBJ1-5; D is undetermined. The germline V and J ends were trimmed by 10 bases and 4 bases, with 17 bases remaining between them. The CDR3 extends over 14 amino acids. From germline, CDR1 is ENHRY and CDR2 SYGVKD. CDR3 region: CASRKGPENQPQHF. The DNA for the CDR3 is TGTGCCAGCCGGAAGGGCCCGGAAAATCAGCCCCAGCATTTT.

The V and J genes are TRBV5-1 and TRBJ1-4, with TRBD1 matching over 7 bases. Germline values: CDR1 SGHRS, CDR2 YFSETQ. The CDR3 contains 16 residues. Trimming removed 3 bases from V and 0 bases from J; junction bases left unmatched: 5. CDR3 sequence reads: CASSSGQAPTNEKLFF. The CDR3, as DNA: TGCGCCAGCAGCTCCGGACAGGCCCCAACTAATGAAAAACTGTTTTTT.

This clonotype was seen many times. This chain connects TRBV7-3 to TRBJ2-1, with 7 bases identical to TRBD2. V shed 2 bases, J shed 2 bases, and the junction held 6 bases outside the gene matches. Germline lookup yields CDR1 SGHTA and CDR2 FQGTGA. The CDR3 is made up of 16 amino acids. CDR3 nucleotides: TGTGCCAGCAGCTTATATCCCAGCGGGGCCTACAATGAGCAGTTCTTC. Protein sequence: CASSLYPSGAYNEQFF.

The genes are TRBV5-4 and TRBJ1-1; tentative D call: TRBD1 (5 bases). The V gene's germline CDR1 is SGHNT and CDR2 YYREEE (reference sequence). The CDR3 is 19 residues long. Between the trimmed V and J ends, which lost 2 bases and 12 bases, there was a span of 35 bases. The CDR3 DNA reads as TGTGCCAGCAGCTTACCCCCGACCAAATTCTCTGGGGCCAACGTCCTGACTTTCTTT. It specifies CASSLPPTKFSGANVLTFF. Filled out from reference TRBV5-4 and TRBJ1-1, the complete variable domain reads ETGVTQSPTHLIKTRGQQVTLRCSSQSGHNTVSWYQQALGQGPQFIFQYYREEENGRGNFPPRFSGLQFPNYSSELNVNALELDDSALYLCASSLPPTKFSGANVLTFFGQGTRLTVV.

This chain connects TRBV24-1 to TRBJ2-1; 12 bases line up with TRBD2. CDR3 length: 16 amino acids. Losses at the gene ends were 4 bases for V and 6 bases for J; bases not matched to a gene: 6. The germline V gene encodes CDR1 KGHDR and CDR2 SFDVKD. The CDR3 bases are TGTGCCACCAGTGACTCAACTAGCGGGAGGCTCAATGAGCAGTTCTTC. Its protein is CATSDSTSGRLNEQFF.

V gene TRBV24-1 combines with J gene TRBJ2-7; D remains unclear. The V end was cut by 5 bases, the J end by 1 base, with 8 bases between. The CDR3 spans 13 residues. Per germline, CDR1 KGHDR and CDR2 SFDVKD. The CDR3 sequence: CATSGHPSYEQYF. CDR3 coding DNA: TGTGCCACCAGTGGTCACCCGTCCTACGAGCAGTACTTC.

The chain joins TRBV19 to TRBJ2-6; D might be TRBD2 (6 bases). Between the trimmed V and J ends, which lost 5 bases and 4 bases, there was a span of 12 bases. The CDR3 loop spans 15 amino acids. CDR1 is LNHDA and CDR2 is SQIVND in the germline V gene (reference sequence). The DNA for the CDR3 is TGTGCCAGTAGTCGGGGGACGGTAGGGGCCAACGTCCTGACTTTC. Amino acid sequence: CASSRGTVGANVLTF.

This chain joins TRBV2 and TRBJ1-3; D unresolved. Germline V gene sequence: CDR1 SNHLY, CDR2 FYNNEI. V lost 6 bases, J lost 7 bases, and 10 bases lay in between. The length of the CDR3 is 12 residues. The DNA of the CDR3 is TGTGCCAGCAGACCCCTCATGAACACCATATATTTT. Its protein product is CASRPLMNTIYF.

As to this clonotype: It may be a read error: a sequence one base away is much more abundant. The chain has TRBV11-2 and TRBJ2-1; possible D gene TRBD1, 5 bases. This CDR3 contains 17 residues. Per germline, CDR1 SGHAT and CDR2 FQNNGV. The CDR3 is CAGSLGVSGANYNEQFF. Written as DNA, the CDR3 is TGTGCCGGCAGCTTAGGGGTTTCAGGAGCCAATTACAATGAGCAGTTCTTC.

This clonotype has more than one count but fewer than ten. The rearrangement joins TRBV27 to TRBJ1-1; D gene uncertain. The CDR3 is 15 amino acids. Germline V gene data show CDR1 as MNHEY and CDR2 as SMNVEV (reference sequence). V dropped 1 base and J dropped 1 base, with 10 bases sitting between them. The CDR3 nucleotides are TGTGCCAGCAGTTTATATCCAGATACGAACACTGAAGCTTTCTTT. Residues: CASSLYPDTNTEAFF.

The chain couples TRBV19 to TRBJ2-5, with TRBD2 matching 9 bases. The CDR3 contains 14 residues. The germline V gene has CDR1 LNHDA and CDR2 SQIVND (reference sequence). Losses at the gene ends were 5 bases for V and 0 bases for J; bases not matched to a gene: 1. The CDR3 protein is CASSLAGHQETQYF. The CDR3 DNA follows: TGTGCCAGTAGTCTAGCGGGGCACCAAGAGACCCAGTACTTC.

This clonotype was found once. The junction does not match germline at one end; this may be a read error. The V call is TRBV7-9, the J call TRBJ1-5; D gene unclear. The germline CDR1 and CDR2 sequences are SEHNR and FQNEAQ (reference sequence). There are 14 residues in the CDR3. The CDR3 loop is CASSSLGGAQSQRF. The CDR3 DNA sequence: TGTGCCAGCAGTTCCCTTGGTGGTGCTCAGTCCCAGCGTTTT.